Listed below are T cell receptor beta chains from one sample, sequenced in a study of blood T cells in healthy people across ages. TCRdb recomputed calls from the 5' RACE reads with MiXCR, one row per CDR3 protein. The data contain hundreds of thousands of distinct CDR3 sequences, around 25% of them seen just once; the ten biggest clones take up more than 7.5%. These sequences were also reported in another study, on T cells of mothers and their children.

Input material: blood. The source of these receptors is a boy aged 5-17 years in good health. Both conserved end residues are part of each CDR3. The D gene is left open where the match is weak. The size of a clone is reported for some rows only, either as once, few or many, or as a class for expanded clones.

V,size,D,J,DNA,CDR3
TRBV7-2,-,-,TRBJ2-7,TGTGCCAGCAGCTTAACGGTCTACGAGCAGTCCTTC,CASSLTVYEQSF
TRBV15,few,-,TRBJ1-5,TGTGCCACCAGCAGAGAGGCAGCCCCTGATCAGCCCCAGCATTTT,CATSREAAPDQPQHF
TRBV4-1,-,-,TRBJ1-2,TGCGCCAGCAGCCAAGAGGTCGGCGGCTATGGCTACACCTTC,CASSQEVGGYGYTF
TRBV20-1,-,-,TRBJ2-3,TGCAGTGCCCCCGGTTCGCCCACAGATACGCAGTATTTT,CSAPGSPTDTQYF
TRBV6-1,few,-,TRBJ2-3,TGTGCCAGCATTAGTGGTCCGGATACGCAGTATTTT,CASISGPDTQYF
TRBV10-3,few,-,TRBJ2-7,TGTGCCATCAGTGAACAGCCCTACGAGCAGTACTTC,CAISEQPYEQYF
TRBV12-3/TRBV12-4,-,TRBD1,TRBJ2-1,TGTGCCAGCACCCAAACGGGACAGGGCAACAATGAGCAGTTCTTC,CASTQTGQGNNEQFF
TRBV10-3,few,-,TRBJ2-1,TGTACCATCAGGGCAGGGGTGGGAAATGAGCAGTTCTTC,CTIRAGVGNEQFF
TRBV7-6,few,-,TRBJ2-7,TGTGCCAGCAGCTTATGGGAAAGTGCGTACGAGCAGTACTTC,CASSLWESAYEQYF
TRBV7-9,few,-,TRBJ2-7,TGTGCCAGCAGCTTAGATTACGGGGGTTTCAACGAGCAGTACTTC,CASSLDYGGFNEQYF
TRBV4-3,-,-,TRBJ1-2,TGCGCCAGCAGCCAAGATTACGGGCAGGAGAACTATGGCTACACCTTC,CASSQDYGQENYGYTF
TRBV9,few,-,TRBJ2-5,TGTGCCAGCAGCGTGGAGGGGGCTCGGGAGACCCAGTACTTC,CASSVEGARETQYF
TRBV29-1,-,TRBD2,TRBJ2-1,TGCAGCGGGGGGGGGTACAATGAGCAGTTCTTC,CSGGGYNEQFF
TRBV25-1,few,TRBD2,TRBJ2-3,TGTGCCAGCGTCGAGGGGCGGGAGGGCCCAGATACGCAGTATTTT,CASVEGREGPDTQYF
TRBV18,-,-,TRBJ1-1,TGTGCCAGCTCACCGGTTGGGGCAGCCCAAGCTTTCTTT,CASSPVGAAQAFF
TRBV6-5,-,TRBD2,TRBJ2-1,TGTGCCAGCAGGAGACTAGCGGGGGTCGACAATGAGCAGTTCTTC,CASRRLAGVDNEQFF
TRBV4-2,-,-,TRBJ2-1,TGTGCCAGCAGCCAGACACCCCCGGGGGATGAGCAGTTCTTC,CASSQTPPGDEQFF
TRBV20-1,-,TRBD2,TRBJ2-3,TGCAGTGCTACCTCGACTAGCGGGGCGACAGATACGCAGTATTTT,CSATSTSGATDTQYF
TRBV3-1,few,-,TRBJ2-7,TGTGCCAGCAGCCCTTTTTCTAGTATCAACGAGCAGTACTTC,CASSPFSSINEQYF
TRBV2,-,-,TRBJ2-5,TGTGCCAGCAGTGAAGCAGGTGGTTGGGAGACCCAGTACTTC,CASSEAGGWETQYF
TRBV28,-,TRBD2,TRBJ2-1,TGTGCCAGCAGTTTAGGCCCAGCGGGAGTAAGGGGTGAGCAGTTCTTC,CASSLGPAGVRGEQFF
TRBV9,few,-,TRBJ2-6,TGTGCCAGCAGCCCGTTTTTTAGGATTACTATGGACGGGGCCAACGTCCTGACTTTC,CASSPFFRITMDGANVLTF
TRBV20-1,-,-,TRBJ1-1,TGCAGTGCCAGCCCCAGGGCGTCTACTGAAGCTTTCTTT,CSASPRASTEAFF
TRBV12-3/TRBV12-4,-,-,TRBJ1-2,TGTGCCAGCAGTTTAGCGGGGAACATTGTTCGGGGCTACACCTTC,CASSLAGNIVRGYTF
TRBV6-6,-,-,TRBJ1-1,TGTGCCAGCAGTTACGGGGGGGAGAAGAACACTGAAGCTTTCTTT,CASSYGGEKNTEAFF
TRBV5-1,-,TRBD2,TRBJ2-7,TGCGCCAGCAGCTTGGACGGGACTAGCGGGAGTTCTGACGAGCAGTACTTC,CASSLDGTSGSSDEQYF